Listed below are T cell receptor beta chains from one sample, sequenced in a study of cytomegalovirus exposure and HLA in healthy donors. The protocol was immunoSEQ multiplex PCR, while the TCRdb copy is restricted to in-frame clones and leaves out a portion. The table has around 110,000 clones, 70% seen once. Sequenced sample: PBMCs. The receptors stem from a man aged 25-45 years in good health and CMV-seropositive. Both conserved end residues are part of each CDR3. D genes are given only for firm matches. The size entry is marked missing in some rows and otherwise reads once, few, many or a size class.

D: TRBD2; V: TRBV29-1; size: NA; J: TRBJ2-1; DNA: TGCAGCGTTGGACTAGCGGGAGATTTTGAGCAGTTCTTC; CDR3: CSVGLAGDFEQFF
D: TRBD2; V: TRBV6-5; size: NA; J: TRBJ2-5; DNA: TGTGCCAGCAGTTACGGGACCGGGAGGAAAGAGACCCAGTACTTC; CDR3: CASSYGTGRKETQYF
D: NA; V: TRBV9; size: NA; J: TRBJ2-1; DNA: TGTGCCAGCAGCCCAGCGGGACAGGTAGTCGATGAGCAGTTCTTC; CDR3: CASSPAGQVVDEQFF
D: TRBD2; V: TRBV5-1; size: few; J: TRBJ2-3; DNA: TGCGCCAGCAGCGGTCGGACTAGCGGGATATCAGATACGCAGTATTTT; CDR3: CASSGRTSGISDTQYF
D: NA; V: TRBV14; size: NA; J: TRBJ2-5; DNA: TGTGCCAGCAGCCAACCAGGGTGGTACCAAGAGACCCAGTACTTC; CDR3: CASSQPGWYQETQYF
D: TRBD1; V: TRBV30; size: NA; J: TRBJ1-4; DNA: TGTGCCTGGGGTGACAGGGGTGGAAGAGAAAAACTGTTTTTT; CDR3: CAWGDRGGREKLFF
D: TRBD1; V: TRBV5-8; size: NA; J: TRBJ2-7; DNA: TGTGCCAGCAGCGCCGGGACAGACTTTTACGAGCAGTACTTC; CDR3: CASSAGTDFYEQYF
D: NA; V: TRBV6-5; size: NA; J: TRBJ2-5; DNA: TGTGCCACCCTTTTTGCGGAGACCCAGTACTTC; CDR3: CATLFAETQYF
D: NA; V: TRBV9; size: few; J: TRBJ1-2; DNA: TGTGCCAGCAGCGCCTCCACCTCCGAGCTCTATTCTGGCTACACCTTC; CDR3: CASSASTSELYSGYTF
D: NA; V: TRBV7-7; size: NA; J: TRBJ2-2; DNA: TGTGCTAAGGGGTACGACACCGGGGAGCTGTTTTTT; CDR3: CAKGYDTGELFF
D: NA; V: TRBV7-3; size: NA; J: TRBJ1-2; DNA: TGTGCCAGCAGCCCAACGGGACACCCTTATGGCTACACCTTC; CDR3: CASSPTGHPYGYTF
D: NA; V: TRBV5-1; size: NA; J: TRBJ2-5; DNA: TGCGCCAGCAGCGGCGGGACAGCGCAAGAGACCCAGTACTTC; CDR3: CASSGGTAQETQYF
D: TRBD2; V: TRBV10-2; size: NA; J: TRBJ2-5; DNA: TGCGCCAGCAGTGGCCGACTAGCGGGGGACCAAGAGACCCAGTACTTC; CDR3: CASSGRLAGDQETQYF
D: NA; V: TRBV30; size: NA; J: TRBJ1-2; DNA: TGTGCCTGGGGGGGGAACTATGGCTACACCTTC; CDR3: CAWGGNYGYTF
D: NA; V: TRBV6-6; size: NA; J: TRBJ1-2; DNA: TGTGCCAGCAGTTACTCGGCAGGGAACTATGGCTACACCTTC; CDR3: CASSYSAGNYGYTF
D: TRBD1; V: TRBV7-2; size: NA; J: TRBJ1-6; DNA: TGTGCCAGCAGCTTAGCGACAGGGGCGAGTAATTCACCCCTCCACTTT; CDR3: CASSLATGASNSPLHF
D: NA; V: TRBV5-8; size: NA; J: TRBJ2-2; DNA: TGTGCCAGCAGCTTGGGGACATTCACCGGGGAGCTGTTTTTT; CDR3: CASSLGTFTGELFF